A single sample gave rise to the 17 T cell receptor beta chains below, sequenced in a study of blood T cell repertoires in COVID-19 (dated by TCRdb to about 2020). Library generation was performed with the immunoSEQ multiplex PCR assay. TCRdb provides this immuneACCESS table in a form limited to in-frame rearrangements. Some clones are lacking; in checked studies, under half of them reflect an unresolved V gene, and why the rest are absent is not known. A total of over 250,000 clones appear in this sample, 70% to 90% of them only once. The biggest ten clones account for 8% to 13% of the sample. The sample was peripheral blood. The receptors stem from a woman in her 70s with acute or convalescent COVID-19.

This chain connects TRBV13 to TRBJ2-7; TRBD1 matches 8 bases. This CDR3 comprises 14 residues. V was pared by 3 bases and J by 4 bases, with 5 bases of the junction left unmatched. Looked up from germline, CDR1 is PRHDT and CDR2 is FYEKMQ (reference sequence). This CDR3 is CASSFGQGFYEQYF. CDR3 nucleotide sequence: TGTGCCAGCAGCTTTGGACAGGGTTTTTACGAGCAGTACTTC.

This clone occurred once. V and J are TRBV19 and TRBJ1-2; no definite D call. Deletions cut 3 bases from V and 8 bases from J, with 7 bases between. Germline CDR1 LNHDA, CDR2 SQIVND (reference sequence). This CDR3 contains 11 residues. For the CDR3, the DNA is TGTGCCAGTAGTATTCTCGGGGGCTACACCTTC. Translation: CASSILGGYTF.

The J gene is TRBJ1-3, the V gene TRBV19, with TRBD1 matching over 8 bases. CDR1 is LNHDA, CDR2 SQIVND, per germline (reference sequence). Trimming took 5 bases from V and 8 from J; bases not matched to a gene: 11. This CDR3 has 15 amino acids. This CDR3 reads CASSGQGGPVDTIYF. The CDR3 region has the DNA TGTGCCAGTAGTGGACAGGGAGGCCCTGTTGACACCATATATTTT.

This chain links TRBV2 with TRBJ1-6; 8 positions agree with TRBD1. CDR1 and CDR2 from the germline V gene are SNHLY and FYNNEI. The CDR3 has 15 residues. Trimming took 8 bases from V and 7 from J; bases not matched to a gene: 10. The CDR3 protein is CASAGADRVNSPLHF. The CDR3 nucleotides read TGTGCCAGCGCGGGAGCGGACAGGGTGAATTCACCCCTCCACTTT. The full variable domain, in which reference TRBV2 and TRBJ1-6 provide the parts outside the CDR3, is EPEVTQTPSHQVTQMGQEVILRCVPISNHLYFYWYRQILGQKVEFLVSFYNNEISEKSEIFDDQFSVERPDGSNFTLKIRSTKLEDSAMYFCASAGADRVNSPLHFGNGTRLTVT.

The J gene is TRBJ2-3, the V gene TRBV12-3 or TRBV12-4; D is ambiguous. CDR3 length: 11 residues. V was clipped by 6 bases and J by 9 bases, with 10 bases between them. The CDR3 is CASSPLRTQYF. For the CDR3, the DNA is TGTGCCAGCAGCCCCCTGCGGACGCAGTATTTT.

This rearrangement joins TRBV3-1 (or the pseudogene TRBV3-2) to TRBJ2-7; possible D gene TRBD1, 6 bases. From germline, CDR1 is LGHDT and CDR2 YNNKEL (reference sequence). This CDR3 has 12 amino acids. Trimming pared 2 bases from V and 7 bases from J, leaving 9 bases between. CDR3: CASSQRDREQYF. CDR3 DNA sequence: TGTGCCAGCAGCCAACGCGACAGGGAGCAGTACTTC.

The CDR3 spells CASSLSAGALDEQYF. Written as DNA, the CDR3 is TGTGCCAGCAGCTTAAGTGCGGGGGCGCTGGACGAGCAGTACTTC. The chain has TRBV11-2 and TRBJ2-7; tentative D call: TRBD2 (7 bases). CDR1 is SGHAT, CDR2 FQNNGV, per germline. Trimming cost V 2 bases and J 5 bases, with 16 bases left between them. The CDR3 is 15 residues long.

The chain employs TRBV19 and TRBJ1-1; no reliable D call. V lost 1 base and J lost 4, with 10 bases in between. Germline-derived CDR1 and CDR2 are LNHDA and SQIVND (reference sequence). CDR3 size: 14 residues. CDR3 residues: CASSIAGMGTEAFF. The CDR3 region has the DNA TGTGCCAGTAGTATAGCGGGGATGGGCACTGAAGCTTTCTTT.

The chain employs TRBV11-1 and TRBJ2-1; 10 nucleotides line up with TRBD2. This CDR3 region has 13 residues. Germline-derived CDR1 and CDR2 are SGHAT and FQDESV (reference sequence). Trimming took 5 bases from V and 11 from J; bases not matched to a gene: 6. CDR3 protein: CASSPAGGTQQFF. CDR3 DNA sequence: TGTGCCAGCAGCCCAGCGGGGGGGACGCAGCAGTTCTTC. Drawing the rest from reference TRBV11-1 and TRBJ2-1, the complete variable domain is EAEVAQSPRYKITEKSQAVAFWCDPISGHATLYWYRQILGQGPELLVQFQDESVVDDSQLPKDRFSAERLKGVDSTLKIQPAELGDSAMYLCASSPAGGTQQFFGPGTRLTVL.

The chain couples TRBV2 to TRBJ1-2, with D perhaps matching TRBD1 (5 bases). Looked up from germline, CDR1 is SNHLY and CDR2 is FYNNEI. The CDR3 totals 13 residues. Deletions cut 8 bases from V and 3 bases from J, with 13 bases between. DNA for the CDR3: TGTGCCAGCCCCGACAGCGCTGACTATGGCTACACCTTC. It specifies CASPDSADYGYTF.

This clone has only one observation. Additional DNA sequences in this sample encode the identical CDR3. The genes are TRBV5-6 and TRBJ2-5; D uncertain. The germline CDR1 and CDR2 sequences are SGHDT and YYEEEE. The CDR3 extends over 11 amino acids. With 5 bases removed from V and 4 bases from J, the gap between germline ends came to 6 bases. The CDR3 DNA reads TGTGCCAGCAGTTTTCGAGAGACCCAGTACTTC. Protein sequence: CASSFRETQYF.

A single count supports this clone. The chain joins TRBV20-1 to TRBJ2-2; 14 positions agree with TRBD2. V lost 3 bases and J lost 6; bases outside the gene matches: 3. The CDR3 has 15 residues. Germline V gene lookup returns CDR1 DFQATT and CDR2 SNEGSKA (reference sequence). CDR3: CSASSTSGGAGELFF. The CDR3 DNA is TGCAGTGCTAGTTCGACTAGCGGGGGGGCCGGGGAGCTGTTTTTT.

The rearrangement uses TRBV9 and TRBJ1-2, with no clear D. Between the trimmed V and J ends, which lost 4 bases and 7 bases, there was a span of 14 bases. The CDR3 loop spans 13 amino acids. Germline V gene data show CDR1 as SGDLS and CDR2 as YYNGEE. Here the CDR3 DNA reads TGTGCCAGCAGCTCGTACGGTACTTTTGGCTACACCTTC. It is translated as CASSSYGTFGYTF.

The chain joins TRBV3-1 (or the pseudogene TRBV3-2) to TRBJ2-1; 10 bases map to TRBD2. This CDR3 is 15 amino acids long. J was trimmed by 5 bases and V by 4 bases; bases with no gene match: 5. The germline V gene has CDR1 LGHDT and CDR2 YNNKEL (reference sequence). CDR3 bases: TGTGCCAGCAGCCGTAGCGGGGGGACCGACAATGAGCAGTTCTTC. Its translation: CASSRSGGTDNEQFF.

The chain employs TRBV10-3 and TRBJ1-5; 7 positions agree with TRBD1. The germline V gene encodes CDR1 ENHRY and CDR2 SYGVKD. The CDR3 length is 17 residues. J was trimmed by 2 bases and V by 3 bases; bases with no gene match: 10. Written as DNA, the CDR3 is TGTGCCATCAGTGACCCTCGTACAGGGGCAGGCAATCAGCCCCAGCATTTT. It yields the protein CAISDPRTGAGNQPQHF.

The chain is built from TRBV7-9 and TRBJ2-6, with TRBD1 matching 9 bases. This CDR3 contains 18 residues. The trim removed 5 bases at V and 1 base at J, leaving 9 bases unmatched. In germline, CDR1 is SEHNR, CDR2 FQNEAQ (reference sequence). The CDR3, as DNA: TGTGCCAGCAGCGAATACCGGGACAGGGCATCTGGGGCCAACGTCCTGACTTTC. Translation gives CASSEYRDRASGANVLTF.

The genes are TRBV5-1 and TRBJ1-1; the D is unclear. CDR1 is SGHRS and CDR2 is YFSETQ in the germline V gene. The CDR3 sequence is 14 residues long. The V end was cut by 0 bases, the J end by 3 bases, with 9 bases between. DNA for the CDR3: TGCGCCAGCAGCTTGGGTGACTTTGACACTGAAGCTTTCTTT. This codes for CASSLGDFDTEAFF.